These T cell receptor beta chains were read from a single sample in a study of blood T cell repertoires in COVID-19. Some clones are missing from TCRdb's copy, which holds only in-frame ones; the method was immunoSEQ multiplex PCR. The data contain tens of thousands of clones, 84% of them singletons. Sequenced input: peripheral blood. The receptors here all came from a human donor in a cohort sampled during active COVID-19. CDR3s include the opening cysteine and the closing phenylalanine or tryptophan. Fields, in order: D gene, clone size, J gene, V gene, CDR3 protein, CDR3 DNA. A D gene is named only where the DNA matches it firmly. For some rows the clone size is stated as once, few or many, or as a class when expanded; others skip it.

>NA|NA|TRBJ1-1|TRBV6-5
CASSRTQGEAFF
TGTGCCAGCAGCCGTACACAGGGTGAAGCTTTCTTT
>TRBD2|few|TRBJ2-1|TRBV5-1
CASSLESSGVSSYNEQFF
TGCGCCAGCAGCTTGGAGTCTAGCGGGGTCAGCTCCTACAATGAGCAGTTCTTC
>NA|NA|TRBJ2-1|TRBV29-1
CSVYPGADNEQFF
TGCAGCGTTTACCCAGGGGCCGACAATGAGCAGTTCTTC
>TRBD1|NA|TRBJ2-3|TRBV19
CASSIPGTGYTDTQYF
TGTGCCAGTAGTATCCCCGGGACAGGGTACACAGATACGCAGTATTTT
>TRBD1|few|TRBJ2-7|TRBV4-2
CASSQEASGQGFYEQYF
TGTGCCAGCAGCCAAGAGGCCTCGGGACAGGGCTTCTACGAGCAGTACTTC
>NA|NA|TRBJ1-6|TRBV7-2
CASSVTGTNSPLHF
TGTGCCAGCAGCGTAACAGGGACTAATTCACCCCTCCACTTT
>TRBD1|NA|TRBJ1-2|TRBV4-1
CASSQATGGYGYTF
TGCGCCAGCAGCCAGGCCACAGGGGGCTATGGCTACACCTTC
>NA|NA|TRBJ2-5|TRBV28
CASTQGGQETQYF
TGTGCCAGCACGCAGGGAGGACAAGAGACCCAGTACTTC
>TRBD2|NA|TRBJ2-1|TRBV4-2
CASSQGGSGADYNEQFF
TGTGCCAGCAGCCAAGGTGGTAGCGGGGCGGATTACAATGAGCAGTTCTTC
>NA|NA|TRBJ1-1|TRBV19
CASSIGTYENTEAFF
TGTGCCAGTAGTATAGGAACCTACGAGAACACTGAAGCTTTCTTT
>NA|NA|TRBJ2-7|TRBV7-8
CASSATRDLTSYEQYF
TGTGCCAGCAGCGCCACGCGGGACTTGACTTCCTACGAGCAGTACTTC
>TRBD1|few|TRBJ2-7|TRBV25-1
CASSARDRGFHEQYF
TGTGCCAGCAGTGCCCGGGACAGGGGTTTCCACGAGCAGTACTTC
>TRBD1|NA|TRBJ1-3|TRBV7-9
CASSFIRQGRTGNTIYF
TGTGCCAGCAGCTTCATCCGACAGGGGAGGACTGGAAACACCATATATTTT